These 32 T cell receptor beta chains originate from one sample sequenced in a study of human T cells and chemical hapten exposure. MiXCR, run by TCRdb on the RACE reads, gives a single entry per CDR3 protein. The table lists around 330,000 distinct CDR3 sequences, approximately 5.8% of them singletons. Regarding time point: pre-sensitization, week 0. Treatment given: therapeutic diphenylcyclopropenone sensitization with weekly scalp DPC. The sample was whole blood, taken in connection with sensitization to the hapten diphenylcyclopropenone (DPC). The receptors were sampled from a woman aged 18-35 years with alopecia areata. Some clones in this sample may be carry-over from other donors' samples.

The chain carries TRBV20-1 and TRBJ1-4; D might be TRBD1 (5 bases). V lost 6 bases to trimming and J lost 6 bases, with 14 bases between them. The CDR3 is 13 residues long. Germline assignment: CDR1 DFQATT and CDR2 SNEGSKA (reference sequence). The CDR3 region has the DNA TGCAGTGCGCTGGACGCGGGACATGAAAAACTGTTTTTT. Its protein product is CSALDAGHEKLFF.

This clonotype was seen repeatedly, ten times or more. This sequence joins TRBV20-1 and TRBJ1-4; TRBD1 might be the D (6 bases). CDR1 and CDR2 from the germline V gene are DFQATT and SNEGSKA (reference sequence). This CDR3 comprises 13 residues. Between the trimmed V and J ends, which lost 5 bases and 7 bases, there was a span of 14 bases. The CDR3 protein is CSAYRVGGEKLFF. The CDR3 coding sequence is TGCAGTGCTTACAGGGTCGGGGGTGAAAAACTGTTTTTT.

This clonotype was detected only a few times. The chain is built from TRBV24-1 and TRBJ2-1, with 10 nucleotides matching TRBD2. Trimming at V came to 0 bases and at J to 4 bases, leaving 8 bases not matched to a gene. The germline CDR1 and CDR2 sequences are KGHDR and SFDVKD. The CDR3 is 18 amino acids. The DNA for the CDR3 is TGTGCCACCAGTGATTTGCTGCTAGCGGGGGCCATTTACAATGAGCAGTTCTTC. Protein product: CATSDLLLAGAIYNEQFF.

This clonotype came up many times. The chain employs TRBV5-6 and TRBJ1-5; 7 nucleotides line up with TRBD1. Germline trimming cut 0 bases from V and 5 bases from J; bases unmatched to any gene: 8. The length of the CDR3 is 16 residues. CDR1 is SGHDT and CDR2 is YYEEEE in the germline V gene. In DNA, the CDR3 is TGTGCCAGCAGCTTGGCCACCGACAGGGATTATCAGCCCCAGCATTTT. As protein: CASSLATDRDYQPQHF.

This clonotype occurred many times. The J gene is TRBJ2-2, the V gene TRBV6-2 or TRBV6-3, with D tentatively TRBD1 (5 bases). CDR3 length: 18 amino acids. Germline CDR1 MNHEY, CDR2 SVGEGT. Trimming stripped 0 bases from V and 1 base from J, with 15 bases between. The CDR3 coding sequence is TGTGCCAGCAGTTACTCTAACAGGCTCTATGGGAACACCGGGGAGCTGTTTTTT. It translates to CASSYSNRLYGNTGELFF.

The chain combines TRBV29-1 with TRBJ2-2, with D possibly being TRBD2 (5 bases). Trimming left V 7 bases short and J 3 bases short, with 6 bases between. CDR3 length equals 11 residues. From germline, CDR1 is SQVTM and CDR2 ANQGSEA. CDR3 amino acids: CSAGDTGELFF. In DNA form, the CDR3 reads TGCAGCGCCGGGGACACCGGGGAGCTGTTTTTT.

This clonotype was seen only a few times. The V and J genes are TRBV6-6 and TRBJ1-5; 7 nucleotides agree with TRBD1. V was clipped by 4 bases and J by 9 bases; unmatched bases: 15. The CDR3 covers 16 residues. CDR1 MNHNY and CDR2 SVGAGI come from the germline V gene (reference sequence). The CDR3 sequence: CASSSTGIGAKWPQHF. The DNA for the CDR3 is TGTGCCAGCAGTTCGACAGGGATTGGGGCAAAATGGCCCCAGCATTTT.

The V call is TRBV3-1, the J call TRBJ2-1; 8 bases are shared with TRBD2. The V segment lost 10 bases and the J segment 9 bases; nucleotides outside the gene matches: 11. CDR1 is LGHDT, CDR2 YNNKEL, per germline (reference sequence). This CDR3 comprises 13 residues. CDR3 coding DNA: TGTGCCACCGGGAGGGGCTCGGGTTTTGAGCAGTTCTTC. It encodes CATGRGSGFEQFF.

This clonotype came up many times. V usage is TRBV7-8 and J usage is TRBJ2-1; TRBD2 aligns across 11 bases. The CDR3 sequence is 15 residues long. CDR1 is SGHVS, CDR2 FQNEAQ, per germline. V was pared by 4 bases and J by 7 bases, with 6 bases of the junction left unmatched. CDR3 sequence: CASSSPGLAVNEQFF. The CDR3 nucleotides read TGTGCCAGCAGCTCCCCGGGACTAGCGGTAAATGAGCAGTTCTTC.

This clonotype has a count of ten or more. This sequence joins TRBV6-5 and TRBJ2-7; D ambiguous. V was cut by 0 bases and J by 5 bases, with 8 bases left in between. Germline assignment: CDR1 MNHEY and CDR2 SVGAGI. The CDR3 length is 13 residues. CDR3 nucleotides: TGTGCCAGCAGTTACTCGGGTAGCAACGAGCAGTACTTC. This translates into CASSYSGSNEQYF.

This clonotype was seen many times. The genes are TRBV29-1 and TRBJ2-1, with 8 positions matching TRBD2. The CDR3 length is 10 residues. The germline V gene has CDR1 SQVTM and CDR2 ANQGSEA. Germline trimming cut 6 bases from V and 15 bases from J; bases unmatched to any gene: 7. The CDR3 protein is CSVASGGPFF. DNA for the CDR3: TGCAGCGTGGCCAGCGGGGGCCCGTTCTTC.

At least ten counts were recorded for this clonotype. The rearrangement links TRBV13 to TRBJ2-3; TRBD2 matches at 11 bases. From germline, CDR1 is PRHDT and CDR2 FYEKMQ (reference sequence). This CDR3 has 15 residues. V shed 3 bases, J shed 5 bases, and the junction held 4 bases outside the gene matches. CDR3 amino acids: CASSFSGGGRDTQYF. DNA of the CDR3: TGTGCCAGCAGCTTTAGCGGGGGGGGACGAGATACGCAGTATTTT.

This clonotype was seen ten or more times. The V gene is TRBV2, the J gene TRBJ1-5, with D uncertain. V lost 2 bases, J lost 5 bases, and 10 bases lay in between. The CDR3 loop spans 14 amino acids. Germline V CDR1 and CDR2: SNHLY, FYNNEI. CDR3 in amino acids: CASSERIGYQPQHF. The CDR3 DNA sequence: TGTGCCAGCAGTGAAAGAATTGGCTATCAGCCCCAGCATTTT.

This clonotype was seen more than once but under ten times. The CDR3 is CASQSSGDTDTQYF. CDR3 in DNA: TGTGCCAGCCAATCTAGCGGGGACACAGATACGCAGTATTTT. The chain recombines TRBV5-5 with TRBJ2-3, with 9 bases lining up with TRBD2. The CDR3 is made up of 14 amino acids. V shed 7 bases, J shed 2 bases, and the junction held 5 bases outside the gene matches. Germline V gene data show CDR1 as SGHKS and CDR2 as YYEKEE (reference sequence).

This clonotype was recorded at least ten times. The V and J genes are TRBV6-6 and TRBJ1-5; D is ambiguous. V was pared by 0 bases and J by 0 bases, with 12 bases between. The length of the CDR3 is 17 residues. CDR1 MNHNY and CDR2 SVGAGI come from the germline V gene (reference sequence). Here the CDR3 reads CASSYSPAYLSNQPQHF. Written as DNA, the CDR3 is TGTGCCAGCAGTTACTCGCCTGCTTACCTTAGCAATCAGCCCCAGCATTTT.

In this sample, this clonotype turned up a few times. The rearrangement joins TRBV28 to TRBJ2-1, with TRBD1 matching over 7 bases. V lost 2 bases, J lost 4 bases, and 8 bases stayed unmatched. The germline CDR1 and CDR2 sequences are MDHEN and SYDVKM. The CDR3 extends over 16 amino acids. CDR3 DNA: TGTGCCAGCAGTTTAGATGGACAGGTGGTTTACAATGAGCAGTTCTTC. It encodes CASSLDGQVVYNEQFF.

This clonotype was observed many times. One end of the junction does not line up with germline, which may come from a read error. Here the CDR3 reads CASSLEQGGRSYIF. CDR3 sequence (DNA): TGTGCCAGCAGCTTGGAACAGGGCGGAAGGAGCTACATCTTC. V and J are TRBV5-4 and TRBJ1-2, with D possibly matching TRBD1 (6 bases). CDR3 length: 14 residues. Per the germline V gene, CDR1 is SGHNT and CDR2 is YYREEE (reference sequence).

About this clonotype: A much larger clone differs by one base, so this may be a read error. Here the CDR3 reads CTSSQSETQYF. CDR3 DNA: TGTACCAGCAGCCAATCAGAGACCCAGTACTTC. This chain links TRBV3-1 with TRBJ2-5; no clear D gene. In germline, CDR1 is LGHDT, CDR2 YNNKEL (reference sequence). The CDR3 length is 11 residues.

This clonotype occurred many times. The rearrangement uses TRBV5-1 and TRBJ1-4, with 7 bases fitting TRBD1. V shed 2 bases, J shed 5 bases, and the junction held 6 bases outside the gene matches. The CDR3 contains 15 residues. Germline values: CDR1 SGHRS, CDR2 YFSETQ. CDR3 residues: CASSFTGQQNEKLFF. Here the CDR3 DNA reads TGCGCCAGCAGCTTCACGGGACAGCAGAATGAAAAACTGTTTTTT. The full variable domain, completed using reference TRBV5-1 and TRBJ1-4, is KAGVTQTPRYLIKTRGQQVTLSCSPISGHRSVSWYQQTPGQGLQFLFEYFSETQRNKGNFPGRFSGRQFSNSRSEMNVSTLELGDSALYLCASSFTGQQNEKLFFGSGTQLSVL.

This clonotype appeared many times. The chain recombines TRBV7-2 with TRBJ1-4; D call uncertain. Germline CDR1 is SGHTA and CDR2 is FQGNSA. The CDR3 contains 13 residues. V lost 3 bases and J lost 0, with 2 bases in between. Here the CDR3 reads CASSFATNEKLFF. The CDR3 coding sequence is TGTGCCAGCAGCTTCGCAACTAATGAAAAACTGTTTTTT.

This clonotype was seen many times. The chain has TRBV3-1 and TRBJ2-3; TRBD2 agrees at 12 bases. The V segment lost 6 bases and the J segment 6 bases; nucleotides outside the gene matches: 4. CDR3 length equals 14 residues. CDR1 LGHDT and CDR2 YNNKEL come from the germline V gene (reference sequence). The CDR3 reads CASRTSGGSDTQYF. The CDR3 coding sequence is TGTGCCAGCAGAACTAGCGGGGGGAGCGATACGCAGTATTTT.

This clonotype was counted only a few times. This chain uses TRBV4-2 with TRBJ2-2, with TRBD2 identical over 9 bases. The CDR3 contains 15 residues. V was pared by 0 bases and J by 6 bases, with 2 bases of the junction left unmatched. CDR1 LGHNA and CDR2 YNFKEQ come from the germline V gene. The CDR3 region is CASSQDAGGPGELFF. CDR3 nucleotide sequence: TGTGCCAGCAGCCAAGATGCGGGGGGGCCCGGGGAGCTGTTTTTT.

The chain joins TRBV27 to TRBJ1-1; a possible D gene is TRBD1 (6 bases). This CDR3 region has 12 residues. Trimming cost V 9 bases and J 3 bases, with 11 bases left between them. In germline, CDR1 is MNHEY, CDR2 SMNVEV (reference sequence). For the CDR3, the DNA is TGTGCCAGTTGGGGGCGCGACACTGAAGCTTTCTTT. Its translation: CASWGRDTEAFF.

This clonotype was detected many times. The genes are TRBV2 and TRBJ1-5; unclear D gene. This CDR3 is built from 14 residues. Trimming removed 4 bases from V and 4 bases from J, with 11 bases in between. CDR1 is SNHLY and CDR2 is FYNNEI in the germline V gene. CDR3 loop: CASSVSPGNQPQHF. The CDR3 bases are TGTGCCAGCAGTGTCTCGCCCGGAAATCAGCCCCAGCATTTT. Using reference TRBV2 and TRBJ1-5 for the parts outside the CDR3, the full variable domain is EPEVTQTPSHQVTQMGQEVILRCVPISNHLYFYWYRQILGQKVEFLVSFYNNEISEKSEIFDDQFSVERPDGSNFTLKIRSTKLEDSAMYFCASSVSPGNQPQHFGDGTRLSIL.

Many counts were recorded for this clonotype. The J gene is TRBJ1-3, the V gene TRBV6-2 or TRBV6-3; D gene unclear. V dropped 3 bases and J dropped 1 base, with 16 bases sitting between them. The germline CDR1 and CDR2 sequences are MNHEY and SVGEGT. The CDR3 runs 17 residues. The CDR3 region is CASSYSQGRISGNTIYF. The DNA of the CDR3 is TGTGCCAGCAGTTATTCTCAAGGACGGATTTCTGGAAACACCATATATTTT.

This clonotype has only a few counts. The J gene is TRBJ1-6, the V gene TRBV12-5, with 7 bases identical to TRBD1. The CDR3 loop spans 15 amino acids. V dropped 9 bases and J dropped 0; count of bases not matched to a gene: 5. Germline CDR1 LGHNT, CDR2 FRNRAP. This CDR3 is CASQGGASYNSPLHF. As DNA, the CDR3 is TGTGCTAGCCAAGGGGGCGCCTCCTATAATTCACCCCTCCACTTT.

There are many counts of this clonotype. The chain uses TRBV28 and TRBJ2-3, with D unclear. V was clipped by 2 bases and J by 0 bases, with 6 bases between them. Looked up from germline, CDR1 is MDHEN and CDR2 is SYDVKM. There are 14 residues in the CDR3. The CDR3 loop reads CASSLQPSTDTQYF. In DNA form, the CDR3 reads TGTGCCAGCAGTTTACAGCCTAGCACAGATACGCAGTATTTT.

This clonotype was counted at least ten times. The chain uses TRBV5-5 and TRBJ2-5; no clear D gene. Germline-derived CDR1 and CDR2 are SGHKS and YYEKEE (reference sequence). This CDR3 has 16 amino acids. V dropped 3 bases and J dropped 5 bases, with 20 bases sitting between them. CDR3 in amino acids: CASSSTIYNVVETQYF. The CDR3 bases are TGTGCCAGCAGCTCGACAATCTATAACGTGGTCGAGACCCAGTACTTC.

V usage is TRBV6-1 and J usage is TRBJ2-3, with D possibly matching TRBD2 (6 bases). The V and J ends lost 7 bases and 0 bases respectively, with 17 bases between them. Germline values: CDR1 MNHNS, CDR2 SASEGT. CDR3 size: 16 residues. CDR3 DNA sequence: TGTGCCAGCAAACCGGGACTGTTAGTTAGCACAGATACGCAGTATTTT. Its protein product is CASKPGLLVSTDTQYF.

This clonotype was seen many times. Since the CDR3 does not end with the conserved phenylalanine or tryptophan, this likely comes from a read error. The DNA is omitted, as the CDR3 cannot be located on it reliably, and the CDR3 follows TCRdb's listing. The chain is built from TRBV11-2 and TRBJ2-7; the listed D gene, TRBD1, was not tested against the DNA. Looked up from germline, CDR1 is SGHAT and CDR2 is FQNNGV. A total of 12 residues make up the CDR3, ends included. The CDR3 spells CASTSRGGHFFL.

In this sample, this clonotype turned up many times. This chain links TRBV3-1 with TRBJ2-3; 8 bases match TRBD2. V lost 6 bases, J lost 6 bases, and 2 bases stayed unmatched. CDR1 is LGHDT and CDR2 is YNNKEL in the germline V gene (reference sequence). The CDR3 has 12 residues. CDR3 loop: CASSRGGDTQYF. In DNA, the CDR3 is TGTGCCAGCAGTCGGGGGGGGGATACGCAGTATTTT.

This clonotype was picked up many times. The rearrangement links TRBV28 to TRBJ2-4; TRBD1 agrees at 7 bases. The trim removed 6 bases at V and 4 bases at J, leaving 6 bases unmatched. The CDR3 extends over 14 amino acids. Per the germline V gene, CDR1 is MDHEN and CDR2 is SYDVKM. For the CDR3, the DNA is TGTGCCAGCAGCCGCTCGGGACAGAAAAACATTCAGTACTTC. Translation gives CASSRSGQKNIQYF.